This record looks at one T cell receptor beta chain sequence and its context. The specificity of this receptor is unknown. Base qualities are not at hand, and no much larger clone is one base apart. Libraries of naive CD8 T cells were generated from about 20,000 to 1,000,000 sorted cells, with 10%, 30% or 50% of the purified RNA used. Naive CD8 T cells, defined as CD8+CD4-CCR7+CD45RA+, were FACS-sorted into RLT Plus buffer on a BD FACSAria II. Detection sensitivity was tested by spiking Jurkat RNA equal to ten or so TCR copies' worth into samples containing roughly 17,000-1,100,000 naive CD8 T cells. Enrichment of CD8 T cells was performed with RosetteSep CD8+ T Cell Enrichment Cocktail and Ficoll-Paque, after which ACK red cell lysis was carried out. This sample was included in a study of molecular identifiers for immune sequencing clone quantification (dated by TCRdb to 2016 to 2019). General notes on the study: For a replicate experiment, the RNA from either approximately 20,000 or 100,000 naive CD8 T cells was divided into five aliquots, and four of those aliquots went on to sequencing. The study was a methods study using CD8 T cells to benchmark molecular-identifier clustering-based TCR repertoire sequencing (MIDCIRS) and TCR RNA copy counting.

Taken from cysteine to phenylalanine, the CDR3 has 16 residues. Solely the CDR3 DNA is kept, with 48 bases framed from the first base. Trimmed from V: 3 bases; trimmed from J: 2 bases; junction bases lacking a gene match: 6. CDR1 and CDR2 are drawn from the germline V gene: WSHSY, SAAADI. Beyond this particular receptor, the publication reports: Naive libraries contained spiked-in Jurkat TCR RNA (approximately ten copies' worth), which is not part of the donor repertoire. When barcode sub-clustering was omitted, TCR diversity was inflated by chimeric consensus sequences, with chimeras reaching as high as 47%. Spiked-in Jurkat TCR RNA equivalent to a single cell was reported to be detectable even among 850,000 to 1,000,000 naive CD8 T cells. Modeling indicated about 3 TCR RNA copies recovered per cell, compared with 7.5 to 10 by digital PCR, which implies a capture efficiency of around 30%. Clones above 20 RNA copies held over 98% of molecules in CMV-specific effector cells but under 1% in naive cells. Highly expanded clone sizes could be underestimated if identical TCR molecules share a barcode.

Receptors were amplified or captured by PCR. TCRdb shows the sequencer as NextSeq 500. Bulk TCR libraries were made following a previously described method, with the TCR primers given in Table S5. The Qiagen AllPrep DNA/RNA kit was used to purify total RNA. Reads from multiple sequencing runs of the same library were pooled before analysis. In the original analysis: Reads were retained only if an exact TCR constant sequence was present, and the retained reads were trimmed to 150 nt and grouped according to their 12-nt molecular barcodes. Within each barcode group, reads were sub-clustered at a 15% Levenshtein threshold, and quality-weighted consensus sequences were built per RNA molecule. Non-functional sequences were filtered out, along with any lower-count sequence sitting one edit away from another sequence. On the basis of fitting two negative binomial distributions, barcode sub-clusters with fewer than 20% of the maximum read count were discarded. The public reads were reanalyzed by TCRdb: fastp trimming at Q25, MiXCR alignment, in-frame beta chains only. Identical CDR3 proteins give one entry, which carries the most common genes and DNA. TCRdb, not the original authors, processed these V and J calls. A total of under 350,000 distinct CDR3 sequences appear in this sample, over 20% of them only once. Clones ranked in the top ten supply 0.7% to 0.95% of the sample.

Sequencing input: naive CD8+ T cells from blood, with Jurkat cell RNA spiked in. What the cell subset or site label conveys for this sample: FACS-sorted CD8+CD4-CCR7+CD45RA+ naive T cells. The receptor was isolated from a human donor in good health. Some libraries in this study had Jurkat cell RNA spiked in. This chain is built from TRBV10-2 and TRBJ1-5; 8 nucleotides in the junction match TRBD1. Here the CDR3 is given as CASSEMGQVGNQPQHF. The DNA sequence is as follows: TGCGCCAGCAGTGAAATGGGACAGGTCGGCAATCAGCCCCAGCATTTT.